Listed here are 30 T cell receptor beta chains from one sample, sequenced in a study of CD8+CD57+ T cells in acquired aplastic anemia. CDR3 and TCR beta VDJ profiling relied on a genomic DNA template. TCRdb re-analysed the reads in MiXCR, keeping a single row per CDR3 protein. The sample has approximately 170,000 distinct CDR3 sequences; less than 50% are singletons. Those patients picked for sequencing had displayed CD8+CD57+ cell expansion on flow cytometry. The sequenced sample consisted of sorted CD4+, CD8+, or CD8+CD57+ T cells (not recorded which) from PBMCs. These receptors all stem from a human donor with aplastic anemia.

This clonotype was seen ten or more times. The V call is TRBV6-1, the J call TRBJ2-7; no definite D call. Germline loops: CDR1 MNHNS, CDR2 SASEGT. The germline V and J ends were trimmed by 2 bases and 1 base, with 9 bases remaining between them. This CDR3 is 14 amino acids long. The CDR3 here is CASSESQRSYEQYF. The CDR3 DNA follows: TGTGCCAGCAGTGAATCACAGAGGTCCTACGAGCAGTACTTC.

This clonotype was seen once. A clone one base away is much larger, so this may be a read error. The chain recombines TRBV11-2 with TRBJ2-1; D possibly corresponds to TRBD1 (6 bases). This CDR3 contains 16 residues. Germline V gene data show CDR1 as SGHAT and CDR2 as FQNNGV. CDR3 sequence reads: CASSRRMGASYNERFF. Written as DNA, the CDR3 is TGTGCCAGCAGCCGGAGGATGGGGGCCTCCTACAATGAGCGGTTCTTC.

This clonotype was counted at least ten times. The chain couples TRBV5-1 to TRBJ2-1; possible D gene TRBD1, 6 bases. The CDR3 has 14 residues. Germline CDR1 reads SGHRS; CDR2 reads YFSETQ. V dropped 0 bases and J dropped 4 bases, with 8 bases sitting between them. Here the CDR3 DNA reads TGCGCCAGCAGCTTGGGGCAGGGGTACAATGAGCAGTTCTTC. This codes for CASSLGQGYNEQFF.

This clonotype was observed many times. The V gene is TRBV10-3, the J gene TRBJ2-7; D remains ambiguous. Looked up from germline, CDR1 is ENHRY and CDR2 is SYGVKD. Trimming took 4 bases from V and 0 from J, leaving 13 bases between them. This CDR3 has 15 residues. The CDR3 is CAISAVGLNSYEQYF. The CDR3 nucleotides are TGTGCCATCAGTGCGGTAGGGTTAAACTCCTACGAGCAGTACTTC.

The chain is built from TRBV2 and TRBJ2-1, with no clear D. Germline-derived CDR1 and CDR2 are SNHLY and FYNNEI. V lost 6 bases and J 6 bases, leaving 12 bases between the germline ends. The CDR3 is 13 amino acids. As DNA, the CDR3 is TGTGCCAGCAGCCTGAGTGAGATCAATGAGCAGTTCTTC. Translating gives CASSLSEINEQFF.

This clonotype was counted at least ten times. The J gene is TRBJ2-7, the V gene TRBV12-5; perhaps TRBD2 as D (5 bases). The CDR3 contains 14 residues. Looked up from germline, CDR1 is LGHNT and CDR2 is FRNRAP. The V and J ends lost 1 base and 2 bases respectively, with 9 bases between them. CDR3 bases: TGTGCTAGTGGTTTGGAAGAGGGAGCCTACGAGCAGTACTTC. As protein: CASGLEEGAYEQYF.

This sequence joins TRBV7-9 and TRBJ2-2, with a weak D call TRBD2 (5 bases). Germline values: CDR1 SEHNR, CDR2 FQNEAQ (reference sequence). The CDR3 has 13 amino acids. Trimming cost V 3 bases and J 5 bases, with 7 bases left between them. CDR3 nucleotides: TGTGCCAGCAGCTTCGGAGGAACCGGGGAGCTGTTTTTT. Its translation: CASSFGGTGELFF.

Turning to this clonotype: This may be a read error, as it is one base from a much larger clone. The rearrangement uses TRBV24-1 and TRBJ1-2, with TRBD1 matching 9 bases. The J segment lost 8 bases and the V segment lost 9 bases, leaving 15 bases of the junction unmatched. There are 15 residues in the CDR3. Germline-derived CDR1 and CDR2 are KGHDR and SFDVKD. CDR3 DNA sequence: TGTGCCACCCAGGACAGGGGAATTGGACCGGGGGGCTACACCTTC. Its translation is CATQDRGIGPGGYTF.

In its sample, this clonotype was seen many times. The gene calls are TRBV7-2 and TRBJ1-6; D unclear. Germline V gene sequence: CDR1 SGHTA, CDR2 FQGNSA. V was pared by 5 bases and J by 5 bases, with 4 bases between. CDR3 length: 12 residues. CDR3 DNA sequence: TGTGCCAGCAGCCAAAATAATTCACCCCTCCACTTT. This codes for CASSQNNSPLHF.

The rearrangement links TRBV7-9 to TRBJ2-7; maybe TRBD1 (6 bases). Per the germline V gene, CDR1 is SEHNR and CDR2 is FQNEAQ (reference sequence). CDR3 size: 14 residues. With 5 bases removed from V and 2 bases from J, the gap between germline ends came to 13 bases. The CDR3 DNA reads as TGTGCCAGCAGCCCCAGGGGTACTGCCTACGAGCAGTACTTC. It translates to CASSPRGTAYEQYF.

J is TRBJ1-2 and V is TRBV19, with TRBD1 matching 7 bases. Trimming at V came to 5 bases and at J to 1 base, leaving 7 bases not matched to a gene. The CDR3 extends over 15 amino acids. CDR1 is LNHDA, CDR2 SQIVND, per germline (reference sequence). The CDR3 here is CASSAGQQYNYGYTF. CDR3 DNA: TGTGCCAGTAGTGCGGGACAGCAATATAACTATGGCTACACCTTC. The whole variable domain, filled in from reference TRBV19 and TRBJ1-2, reads DGGITQSPKYLFRKEGQNVTLSCEQNLNHDAMYWYRQDPGQGLRLIYYSQIVNDFQKGDIAEGYSVSREKKESFPLTVTSAQKNPTAFYLCASSAGQQYNYGYTFGSGTRLTVV.

CDR3 in DNA: TGTGCCAGCAGCCTATCAACCGACTATGGCTACACCTTC. Translating gives CASSLSTDYGYTF. The J gene is TRBJ1-2, the V gene TRBV7-2; D not resolved. Trimming took off 5 bases at V and 3 bases at J, with 10 bases between the two ends. This CDR3 has 13 amino acids. Germline V gene sequence: CDR1 SGHTA, CDR2 FQGNSA.

There are many counts of this clonotype. V is TRBV2 and J is TRBJ2-1, with 7 positions matching TRBD2. V trimming: 4 bases; J trimming: 7 bases; junction bases outside the gene matches: 4. CDR1 and CDR2 (germline): SNHLY, FYNNEI. This CDR3 is 13 amino acids long. DNA for the CDR3: TGTGCCAGCAGTGTATGGGGGGGGAATGAGCAGTTCTTC. Its translation: CASSVWGGNEQFF.

This clonotype was picked up a small number of times. The gene calls are TRBV9 and TRBJ2-7, with 7 bases identical to TRBD1. Germline V lookup: CDR1 SGDLS, CDR2 YYNGEE. With 3 bases clipped from V and 1 base from J, the junction kept 4 bases outside the gene matches. The CDR3 runs to 14 residues. The CDR3 DNA reads TGTGCCAGCAGCGGGACGACAGGGTCCTACGAGCAGTACTTC. This codes for CASSGTTGSYEQYF.

This clonotype was detected many times. The CDR3 nucleotides are TGTGCCACCAGTGAGACTGGACAGTCCAATGAGCAGTTCTTC. Encoded protein: CATSETGQSNEQFF. The gene calls are TRBV24-1 and TRBJ2-1, with a tentative D call TRBD1 (6 bases). Germline V CDR1 and CDR2: KGHDR, SFDVKD. There are 14 residues in the CDR3. With 4 bases removed from V and 6 bases from J, the gap between germline ends came to 12 bases.

The CDR3: CASSIASGAYEQYF. The DNA for the CDR3 is TGTGCCAGTAGTATAGCGTCCGGCGCCTACGAGCAGTACTTC. The chain is built from TRBV19 and TRBJ2-7; the D is unclear. Germline CDR1 is LNHDA and CDR2 is SQIVND (reference sequence). Trimming stripped 1 base from V and 2 bases from J, with 9 bases between. This CDR3 is 14 amino acids long.

By frequency in the sample, this clonotype is medium-sized (0.01 to 0.1%). The chain uses TRBV10-3 and TRBJ1-6; D is unresolved. CDR3 length: 14 residues. Germline CDR1 ENHRY, CDR2 SYGVKD. V was trimmed by 4 bases and J by 7 bases, leaving 11 bases between them. Here the CDR3 reads CAISGARLNSPLHF. CDR3 coding DNA: TGTGCCATCAGTGGCGCGAGGTTAAATTCACCCCTCCACTTT.

This clonotype was counted many times. This rearrangement joins TRBV6-1 to TRBJ1-5; TRBD1 is a possible D gene (6 bases). The CDR3 length is 13 residues. V gave up 6 bases and J gave up 5 bases, with 11 bases separating them. Germline V lookup: CDR1 MNHNS, CDR2 SASEGT. The CDR3 coding sequence is TGTGCCAGCAGCCCTAACAGGGATCAGCCCCAGCATTTT. It yields the protein CASSPNRDQPQHF.

The chain joins TRBV24-1 to TRBJ2-1; D is unresolved. There are 13 residues in the CDR3. CDR1 and CDR2 (germline): KGHDR, SFDVKD. Trimming took off 1 base at V and 7 bases at J, with 7 bases between the two ends. The CDR3 coding sequence is TGTGCCACCAGTGATTTCCCCGGGAATGAGCAGTTCTTC. This codes for CATSDFPGNEQFF.

V usage is TRBV15 and J usage is TRBJ1-1, with unresolved D. Looked up from germline, CDR1 is LNHNV and CDR2 is YYDKDF (reference sequence). This CDR3 has 13 amino acids. Trimming removed 5 bases at V and 3 bases at J, with 10 bases between. The CDR3 region is CATSRNIDTEAFF. The CDR3 DNA sequence: TGTGCCACCAGCCGTAATATAGACACTGAAGCTTTCTTT.

The chain uses TRBV20-1 and TRBJ2-5; 10 nucleotides line up with TRBD1. Germline CDR1 and CDR2: DFQATT and SNEGSKA (reference sequence). The CDR3 loop spans 15 amino acids. Unmatched junction bases numbered 11, after V lost 6 bases and J lost 4 bases. CDR3 amino acids: CSATTQTGGGETQYF. The CDR3 DNA reads TGCAGTGCAACCACTCAGACAGGGGGCGGAGAGACCCAGTACTTC.

This clonotype was seen a few times. The chain carries TRBV2 and TRBJ2-7; TRBD1 might be the D (7 bases). The germline CDR1 and CDR2 sequences are SNHLY and FYNNEI. V lost 3 bases and J lost 3, with 12 bases in between. This CDR3 contains 14 residues. This CDR3 is CASSETGRNYEQYV. The CDR3 region has the DNA TGTGCCAGCAGTGAGACAGGGAGGAACTACGAGCAGTACGTC.

The rearrangement joins TRBV25-1 to TRBJ1-2, with D possibly TRBD1 on 5 matching bases. Trimming shortened V by 3 bases and J by 8 bases, and 19 bases separated the two germline ends. CDR3 length: 15 residues. Germline lookup yields CDR1 MGHDK and CDR2 SYGVNS. CDR3 loop: CASSEARGVIRGYTF. CDR3 sequence (DNA): TGTGCCAGCAGTGAGGCCCGGGGGGTCATCCGCGGCTACACCTTC.

This clonotype was detected many times. The rearrangement uses TRBV4-3 and TRBJ2-1; 12 bases match TRBD2. With V trimmed by 3 bases and J by 8 bases, 11 bases remained unmatched. CDR1 and CDR2 from the germline V gene are LGHNA and YSLEER. The length of the CDR3 is 17 residues. The CDR3 nucleotides read TGCGCCAGCAGCCATGCTCCTCTAGCGGGGGGGCCCTATGAGCAGTTCTTC. Its translation is CASSHAPLAGGPYEQFF.

This clonotype was observed at least ten times. This chain links TRBV19 with TRBJ1-1, with 7 bases aligning to TRBD1. The J segment lost 6 bases and the V segment lost 7 bases, leaving 5 bases of the junction unmatched. The germline gives CDR1 LNHDA, CDR2 SQIVND (reference sequence). This CDR3 is built from 12 residues. The CDR3: CASNRQGAEAFF. The CDR3 bases are TGTGCCAGTAATCGACAGGGCGCTGAAGCTTTCTTT.

As regards this clonotype: A much larger clone lies a single base off, so this may be a read error. The CDR3 loop reads CVASRDGTTEAFF. The CDR3, as DNA: TGTGTCGCCTCCCGGGACGGCACAACTGAAGCTTTCTTT. This chain joins TRBV6-2 or TRBV6-3 and TRBJ1-1; TRBD1 is a possible D gene (5 bases). This CDR3 is 13 amino acids long. Germline loops: CDR1 MNHEY, CDR2 SVGEGT.

This clonotype was detected ten times or more. The rearrangement uses TRBV20-1 and TRBJ2-3; 8 positions match TRBD1. There are 15 residues in the CDR3. J gave up 4 bases and V 1 base, and 7 bases lay outside the gene matches. Germline CDR1 DFQATT, CDR2 SNEGSKA (reference sequence). CDR3 in DNA: TGCAGTGCTAGAGGTCAGGGGGCGCGAGCAGATACGCAGTATTTT. Amino acid sequence: CSARGQGARADTQYF.

This clonotype has ten or more counts. The chain couples TRBV19 to TRBJ1-3; maybe TRBD1 (5 bases). The CDR3 extends over 14 amino acids. With 8 bases removed from V and 2 bases from J, the gap between germline ends came to 13 bases. Germline-derived CDR1 and CDR2 are LNHDA and SQIVND (reference sequence). CDR3 loop: CASYSGEPGNTIYF. DNA of the CDR3: TGTGCCAGTTATTCGGGGGAACCTGGAAACACCATATATTTT.

This clonotype was recorded at least ten times. The genes are TRBV29-1 and TRBJ2-7, with 7 bases fitting TRBD1. The CDR3 covers 13 residues. Per the germline V gene, CDR1 is SQVTM and CDR2 is ANQGSEA. V was clipped by 6 bases and J by 0 bases; unmatched bases: 5. For the CDR3, the DNA is TGCAGCGTACAACAGGGGAGCTCCTACGAGCAGTACGTC. This sequence encodes CSVQQGSSYEQYV.

This clonotype was recorded many times. The chain couples TRBV20-1 to TRBJ2-3, with no clear D. This CDR3 region has 15 residues. The germline V gene has CDR1 DFQATT and CDR2 SNEGSKA (reference sequence). V was pared by 1 base and J by 0 bases, with 11 bases between. CDR3 sequence: CSARGLIQSTDTQYF. CDR3 in DNA: TGCAGTGCTAGAGGACTGATCCAGAGCACAGATACGCAGTATTTT.